The present entry profiles one T cell receptor beta chain with its context. Trimming removed 0 bases from V and 5 bases from J, with 14 bases in between. Per the germline V gene, CDR1 is MGHRA and CDR2 is YSYEKL. The CDR3 extends over 17 amino acids. Profiled with immunoSEQ multiplex PCR; TCRdb holds only in-frame clones, not every one. The sample holds hundreds of thousands of clones, about 86% seen once. The data are from a study of blood T cell repertoires in COVID-19. Study information: COVID-19 samples collected from the United States, Italy and Spain covered acute and convalescent phases. The cDNA or gDNA used as material had been derived from T cells, B-cell-depleted T cells, or PBMCs.

This TCR came from a woman in her twenties or thirties who had recovered from COVID-19. The gene calls are TRBV4-1 and TRBJ1-6; the D gene is possibly TRBD1 (5 bases). The sample comprised peripheral blood. The CDR3 bases are TGCGCCAGCAGCCAAGACCGGGCGGGGACCGATAATTCACCCCTCCACTTT. Amino acid sequence: CASSQDRAGTDNSPLHF.